This TCR beta chain appears in the sequencing data of a study of spatial heterogeneity in lung cancer. Study information: The average count in raw reads for each unique TCR and UMI combination exceeded nine appearances. Notes on the study in general: There were more appearances of ubiquitous expanded tumor TCRs in blood at resection than at follow-up.

A unique molecular identifier was attached to every TCR cDNA molecule. TCRdb reprocessed the 5' RACE reads via MiXCR and lists one record per CDR3 protein. This sample has around 89,000 distinct CDR3 sequences; more than 10% occur once, and the top ten carry over 40%. This clonotype was detected only a few times. Its matching antigen is unknown. This CDR3 contains 16 residues. Germline loops: CDR1 LGHNA, CDR2 YSLEER. Trimming stripped 0 bases from V and 8 bases from J, with 16 bases between. Time point reported: sample taken at primary tumor resection. TCRs were sequenced from unsorted whole RNA of tumor, nontumor lung or PBMC. The approximately 77 donors had untreated early-stage non-small cell lung cancer.

The material was PBMCs, obtained at surgery. The TCR sequence derives from a male donor with early-stage non-small cell lung cancer. The chain links TRBV4-3 to TRBJ1-4; a possible D gene is TRBD1 (5 bases). CDR3 in amino acids: CASSQDSQGGSEKLFF. The DNA for the CDR3 is TGCGCCAGCAGCCAAGATTCCCAGGGAGGATCGGAAAAACTGTTTTTT.